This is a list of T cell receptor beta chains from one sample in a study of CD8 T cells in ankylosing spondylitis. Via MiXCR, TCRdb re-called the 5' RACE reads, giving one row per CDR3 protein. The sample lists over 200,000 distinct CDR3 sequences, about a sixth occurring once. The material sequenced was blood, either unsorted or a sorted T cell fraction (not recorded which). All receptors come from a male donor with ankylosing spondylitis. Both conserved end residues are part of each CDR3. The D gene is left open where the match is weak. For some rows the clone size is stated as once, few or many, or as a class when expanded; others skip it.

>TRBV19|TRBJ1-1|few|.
CASKTEMNTEAFF
TGTGCCAGTAAGACAGAGATGAACACTGAAGCTTTCTTT
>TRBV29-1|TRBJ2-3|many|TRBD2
CSVEDLAGGSYSTDTQYF
TGCAGCGTTGAAGATCTAGCGGGAGGATCCTATAGCACAGATACGCAGTATTTT
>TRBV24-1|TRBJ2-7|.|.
CATSDWREPYEQYF
TGTGCCACCAGTGATTGGAGGGAACCCTACGAGCAGTACTTC
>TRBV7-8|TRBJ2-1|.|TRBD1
CASSRQGTWNEQFF
TGTGCCAGCAGCCGACAGGGGACATGGAATGAGCAGTTCTTC
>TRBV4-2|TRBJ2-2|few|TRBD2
CASSHMMSGRIGELFF
TGTGCCAGCAGCCACATGATGAGCGGGAGGATCGGGGAGCTGTTTTTT
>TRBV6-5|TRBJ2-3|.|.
CASSHVLSPDTQYF
TGTGCCAGCAGTCACGTCCTTAGTCCGGATACGCAGTATTTT
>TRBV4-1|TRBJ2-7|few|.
CASSLTQRSYEQYF
TGCGCCAGCAGCCTGACACAGAGATCCTACGAGCAGTACTTC
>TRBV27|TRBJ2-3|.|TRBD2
CASIPRLAGYTSTDTQYF
TGTGCCAGCATTCCTCGACTAGCGGGGTATACTAGCACAGATACGCAGTATTTT
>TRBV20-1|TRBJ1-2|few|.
CSARDLRNSYGYTF
TGCAGTGCTAGAGACCTCAGGAATTCTTATGGCTACACCTTC
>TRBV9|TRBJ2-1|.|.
CASSVGLSGEQFF
TGTGCCAGCAGCGTAGGGCTCAGTGGTGAGCAGTTCTTC
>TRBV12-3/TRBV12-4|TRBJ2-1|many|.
CASSLGIGYNEQFF
TGTGCCAGCAGTTTAGGGATTGGATACAATGAGCAGTTCTTC
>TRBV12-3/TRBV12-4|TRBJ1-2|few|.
CASSLGGADGYTF
TGTGCCAGCAGTTTAGGGGGGGCCGATGGCTACACCTTC
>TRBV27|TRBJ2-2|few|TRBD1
CASSPIAGGVGTGELFF
TGTGCCAGCAGTCCAATCGCAGGGGGCGTTGGCACCGGGGAGCTGTTTTTT
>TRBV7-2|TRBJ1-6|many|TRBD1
CASSFGTGQNSPLHF
TGTGCCAGCAGCTTCGGGACAGGGCAAAATTCACCCCTCCACTTT
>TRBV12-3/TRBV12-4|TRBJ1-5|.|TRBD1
CASSLSDRAQPQHF
TGTGCCAGCAGTCTCTCTGACAGGGCTCAGCCCCAGCATTTT
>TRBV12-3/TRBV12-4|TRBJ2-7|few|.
CASSLGQGSLGPDEQYF
TGTGCCAGCAGTTTGGGGCAGGGGTCTCTAGGCCCAGACGAGCAGTACTTC
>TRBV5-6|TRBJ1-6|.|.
CASSLASASHNSPLHF
TGTGCCAGCAGCTTGGCCTCGGCGAGCCATAATTCACCCCTCCACTTT
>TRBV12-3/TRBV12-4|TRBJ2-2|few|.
CASSRGPTGNTGELFF
TGTGCCAGCAGCCGGGGCCCCACAGGGAACACCGGGGAGCTGTTTTTT
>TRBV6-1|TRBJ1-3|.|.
CASRQPYGLDSGNTIYF
TGTGCCAGCAGACAACCCTACGGGTTGGACTCTGGAAACACCATATATTTT
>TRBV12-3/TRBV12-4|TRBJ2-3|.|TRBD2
CASSFGGSADTQYF
TGTGCCAGCAGTTTTGGCGGGAGCGCAGATACGCAGTATTTT
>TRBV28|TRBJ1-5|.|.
CASSSDGYSNQPQHF
TGTGCCAGCAGCTCGGACGGTTATAGCAATCAGCCCCAGCATTTT
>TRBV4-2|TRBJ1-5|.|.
CASSQVPQTAINQPQHF
TGTGCCAGCAGCCAAGTTCCGCAAACAGCGATCAATCAGCCCCAGCATTTT
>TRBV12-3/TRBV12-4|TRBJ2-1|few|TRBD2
CASSLSGLLGLAQYNEQFF
TGTGCCAGCAGTTTATCAGGGCTACTCGGACTAGCGCAATACAATGAGCAGTTCTTC
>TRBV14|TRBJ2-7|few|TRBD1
CASSQTGVEQYF
TGTGCCAGCAGCCAAACAGGGGTGGAGCAGTACTTC
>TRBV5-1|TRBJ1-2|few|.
CASRPGRNYGYTF
TGCGCCAGCAGACCGGGACGGAACTATGGCTACACCTTC
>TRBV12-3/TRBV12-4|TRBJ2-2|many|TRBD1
CASSKRGQGPTGELFF
TGTGCCAGCAGCAAAAGAGGACAGGGACCGACCGGGGAGCTGTTTTTT
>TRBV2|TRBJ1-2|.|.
CASSEAAGTCYGYTF
TGTGCCAGCAGTGAAGCGGCCGGGACCTGCTATGGCTACACCTTC
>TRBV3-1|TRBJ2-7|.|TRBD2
CASSQEFRLAGVSGEQYF
TGTGCCAGCAGCCAAGAATTTAGGCTAGCGGGAGTTTCGGGCGAGCAGTACTTC
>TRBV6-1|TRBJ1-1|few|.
CASSPDSGTSLMNTEAFF
TGTGCCAGCAGCCCCGACAGCGGAACCTCCCTTATGAACACTGAAGCTTTCTTT
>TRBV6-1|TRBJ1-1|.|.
CASSDHGGYTAEAFF
TGTGCCAGCAGTGATCACGGGGGGTACACGGCTGAAGCTTTCTTT
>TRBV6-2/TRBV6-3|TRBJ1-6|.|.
CASSSLRATDSPLHF
TGTGCCAGCAGTTCCCTCCGGGCGACAGATTCACCCCTCCACTTT
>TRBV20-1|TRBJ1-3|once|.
CFGGVTGNTIYF
TGCTTCGGAGGGGTTACTGGAAACACCATATATTTT
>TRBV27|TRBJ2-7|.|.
CASSPRRSSYEQYF
TGTGCCAGCAGTCCTCGCAGGAGCTCCTACGAGCAGTACTTC
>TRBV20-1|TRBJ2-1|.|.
CSAPTGEVYNEQFF
TGCAGTGCTCCTACAGGGGAGGTCTACAATGAGCAGTTCTTC
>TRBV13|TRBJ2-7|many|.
CASSPRGSSYEQYF
TGTGCCAGCAGCCCCCGCGGTAGCTCCTACGAGCAGTACTTC
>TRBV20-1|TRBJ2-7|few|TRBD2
CSANLAGPSYEQYF
TGCAGTGCTAATCTAGCGGGGCCCTCCTACGAGCAGTACTTC
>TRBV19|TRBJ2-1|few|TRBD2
CASSLSSDSGIYNEQFF
TGTGCCAGTAGCCTATCGTCGGATAGCGGGATATACAATGAGCAGTTCTTC